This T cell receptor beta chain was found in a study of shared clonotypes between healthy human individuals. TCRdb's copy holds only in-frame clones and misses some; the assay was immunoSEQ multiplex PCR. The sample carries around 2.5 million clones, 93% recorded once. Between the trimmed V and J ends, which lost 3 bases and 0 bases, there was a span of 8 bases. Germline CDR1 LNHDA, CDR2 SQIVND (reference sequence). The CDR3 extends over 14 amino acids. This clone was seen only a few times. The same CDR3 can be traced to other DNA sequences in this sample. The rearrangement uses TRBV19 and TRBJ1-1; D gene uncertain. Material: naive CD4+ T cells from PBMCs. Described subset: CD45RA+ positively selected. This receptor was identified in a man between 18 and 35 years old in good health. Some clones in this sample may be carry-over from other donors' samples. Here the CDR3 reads CASSIGRVNTEAFF. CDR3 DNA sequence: TGTGCCAGTAGTATCGGAAGGGTGAACACTGAAGCTTTCTTT.